This T cell receptor beta chain stems from a study of cytomegalovirus exposure and HLA in healthy donors. Study observations and caveats: The availability of immune exposure information extended only to CMV serostatus. The Asian-associated ancestry cluster reportedly had fewer N-insertions than the roughly 670-donor mean in a later analysis.

Vbeta (60) and Jbeta (13) primers were used in the PCR. The assay was immunoSEQ multiplex PCR, and TCRdb's table has in-frame clones only and misses some. Here the sample spans 150,000 to 200,000 clones, about 13% being singletons. Remarks on this clone: Its antigen is still unknown.

Each donor was healthy, and each was a bone marrow donor. Germline CDR1 is SNHLY and CDR2 is FYNNEI. The V gene lost 11 bases and the J gene lost 5 bases, with 12 bases spanning the gap. The CDR3 spans 11 residues. This receptor was obtained from a man between 50 and 59 years old in good health and CMV-seropositive. This chain joins TRBV2 and TRBJ2-5; the D gene is possibly TRBD2 (7 bases). The sequenced sample consisted of PBMCs. The CDR3 region has the DNA TGTGCCGGAAGGGGGGGGGAGACCCAGTACTTC. This codes for CAGRGGETQYF.